The 8 T cell receptor beta chains below all came from one sample that was sequenced in a study of T cells after yellow fever vaccination. TCRdb fed the 5' RACE reads into MiXCR, producing one record per CDR3 protein. In the table there are about 500,000 distinct CDR3 sequences, around a sixth of which are singletons. The sequences come from PBMCs, collected 5 days after the first yellow fever vaccination. The receptors stem from a man aged 18-30 years who received the YFV17D yellow fever vaccine.

The chain is built from TRBV7-2 and TRBJ2-5; 8 nucleotides align to TRBD2. CDR1 and CDR2 (germline): SGHTA, FQGNSA. The CDR3 is 15 amino acids. Unmatched junction bases numbered 10, after V lost 4 bases and J lost 6 bases. CDR3 amino acids: CASSSPGGDDKTQYF. The CDR3 nucleotides are TGTGCCAGCAGCTCCCCCGGGGGGGACGATAAGACCCAGTACTTC.

The J gene is TRBJ2-5, the V gene TRBV7-2; D is possibly TRBD2 (5 bases). Germline assignment: CDR1 SGHTA and CDR2 FQGNSA. V was cut by 3 bases and J by 4 bases, with 9 bases left in between. This CDR3 has 13 amino acids. The CDR3 here is CASSFNSAETQYF. CDR3 in DNA: TGTGCCAGCAGCTTTAATAGCGCAGAGACCCAGTACTTC. The full variable domain, rest sourced from reference TRBV7-2 and TRBJ2-5, is GAGVSQSPSNKVTEKGKDVELRCDPISGHTALYWYRQSLGQGLEFLIYFQGNSAPDKSGLPSDRFSAERTGGSVSTLTIQRTQQEDSAVYLCASSFNSAETQYFGPGTRLLVL.

This clonotype was seen many times. J is TRBJ1-1 and V is TRBV29-1, with a tentative D call TRBD1 (5 bases). The V end lost 6 bases, the J end lost 0 bases, and 17 bases lay between the germline ends. Germline V gene data show CDR1 as SQVTM and CDR2 as ANQGSEA. CDR3 size: 15 residues. In DNA form, the CDR3 reads TGCAGCGTAGGAACAGGTTGGGGCATGAACACTGAAGCTTTCTTT. As protein: CSVGTGWGMNTEAFF.

This chain connects TRBV10-3 to TRBJ2-1; 11 nucleotides align to TRBD2. Trimming took 2 bases from V and 7 from J; bases not matched to a gene: 4. The germline gives CDR1 ENHRY, CDR2 SYGVKD. The CDR3 is 15 residues long. Written as DNA, the CDR3 is TGTGCCATCAGTGAGCCTAGCGGGGGGACGAATGAGCAGTTCTTC. Translated, it gives CAISEPSGGTNEQFF.

The V and J genes are TRBV5-1 and TRBJ2-1; 10 nucleotides agree with TRBD2. The ends lost 6 bases at V and 8 bases at J; junction bases unmatched: 5. Germline CDR1 and CDR2: SGHRS and YFSETQ. This CDR3 is built from 13 residues. DNA for the CDR3: TGCGCCAGCAACACCGGGACTAGCGATGAGCAGTTCTTC. Amino acid sequence: CASNTGTSDEQFF. Using reference TRBV5-1 and TRBJ2-1 for the parts outside the CDR3, the full variable domain is KAGVTQTPRYLIKTRGQQVTLSCSPISGHRSVSWYQQTPGQGLQFLFEYFSETQRNKGNFPGRFSGRQFSNSRSEMNVSTLELGDSALYLCASNTGTSDEQFFGPGTRLTVL.

There are a few counts of this clonotype. V and J are TRBV7-2 and TRBJ2-5, with 15 bases aligning to TRBD2. Germline V gives CDR1 SGHTA, CDR2 FQGNSA. The CDR3 spans 17 residues. The junction had 8 bases not matched to a gene; V was cut back by 5 bases and J by 4 bases. CDR3 in amino acids: CASSPGTSGGNRETQYF. DNA for the CDR3: TGTGCCAGCAGCCCCGGGACTAGCGGGGGGAACAGAGAGACCCAGTACTTC. Drawing the rest from reference TRBV7-2 and TRBJ2-5, the complete variable domain is GAGVSQSPSNKVTEKGKDVELRCDPISGHTALYWYRQSLGQGLEFLIYFQGNSAPDKSGLPSDRFSAERTGGSVSTLTIQRTQQEDSAVYLCASSPGTSGGNRETQYFGPGTRLLVL.

The V call is TRBV18, the J call TRBJ2-5; D unclear. Per germline, CDR1 KGHSH and CDR2 LQKENI. The CDR3 sequence is 17 residues long. V was shortened by 0 bases and J by 0 bases, with 14 bases between the two germline ends. CDR3 DNA: TGTGCCAGCTCACCACCACTGGTAACCGACTACCAAGAGACCCAGTACTTC. Translated, it gives CASSPPLVTDYQETQYF.

The V and J genes are TRBV6-1 and TRBJ2-1; 8 positions agree with TRBD2. Germline values: CDR1 MNHNS, CDR2 SASEGT. This CDR3 has 15 amino acids. V shed 7 bases and J 7 bases; nucleotides not matched to a gene: 12. The CDR3, as DNA: TGTGCCAGCAATAAACCGGGACTAGGGATTAATGAGCAGTTCTTC. This translates into CASNKPGLGINEQFF.